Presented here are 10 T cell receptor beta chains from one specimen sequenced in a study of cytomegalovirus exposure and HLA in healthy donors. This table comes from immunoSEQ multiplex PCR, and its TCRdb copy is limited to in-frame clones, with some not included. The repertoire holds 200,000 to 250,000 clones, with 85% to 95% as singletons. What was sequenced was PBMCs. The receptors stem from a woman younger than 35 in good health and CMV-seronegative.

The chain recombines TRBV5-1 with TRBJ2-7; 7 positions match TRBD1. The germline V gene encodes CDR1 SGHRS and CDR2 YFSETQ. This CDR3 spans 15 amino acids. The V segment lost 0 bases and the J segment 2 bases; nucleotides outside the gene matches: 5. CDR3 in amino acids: CASSLEQGRTYEQYF. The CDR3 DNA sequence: TGCGCCAGCAGCTTGGAACAGGGGCGAACCTACGAGCAGTACTTC.

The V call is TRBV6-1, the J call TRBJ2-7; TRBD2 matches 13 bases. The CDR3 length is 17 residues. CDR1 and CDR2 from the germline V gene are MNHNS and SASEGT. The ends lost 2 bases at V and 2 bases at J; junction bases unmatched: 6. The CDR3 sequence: CASSEYRGTSGAYEQYF. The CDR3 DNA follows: TGTGCCAGCAGTGAATATAGGGGGACTAGCGGGGCCTACGAGCAGTACTTC.

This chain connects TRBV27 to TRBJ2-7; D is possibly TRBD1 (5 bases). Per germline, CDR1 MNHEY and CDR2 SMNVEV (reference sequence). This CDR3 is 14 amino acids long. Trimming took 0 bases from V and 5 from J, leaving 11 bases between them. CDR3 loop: CASSLSPGIHEQYF. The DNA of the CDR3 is TGTGCCAGCAGTTTATCCCCAGGGATCCACGAGCAGTACTTC.

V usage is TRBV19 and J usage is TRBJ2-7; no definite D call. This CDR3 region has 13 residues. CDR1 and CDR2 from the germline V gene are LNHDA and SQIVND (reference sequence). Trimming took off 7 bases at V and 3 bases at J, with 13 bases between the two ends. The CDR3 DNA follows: TGTGCCAGTACCCCGCCCGGAGACTACGAGCAGTACTTC. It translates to CASTPPGDYEQYF.

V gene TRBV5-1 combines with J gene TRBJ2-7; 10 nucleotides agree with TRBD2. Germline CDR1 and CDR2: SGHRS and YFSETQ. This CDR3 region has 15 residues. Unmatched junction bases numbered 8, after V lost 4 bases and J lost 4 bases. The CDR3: CASSPSGRKGYEQYF. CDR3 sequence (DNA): TGCGCCAGCAGCCCTAGCGGGAGAAAGGGTTACGAGCAGTACTTC.

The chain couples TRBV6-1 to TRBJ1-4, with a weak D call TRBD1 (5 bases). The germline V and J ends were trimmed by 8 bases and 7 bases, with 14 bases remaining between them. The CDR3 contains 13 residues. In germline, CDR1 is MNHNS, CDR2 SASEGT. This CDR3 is CASHWQGGEKLFF. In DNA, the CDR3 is TGTGCCAGCCACTGGCAGGGAGGTGAAAAACTGTTTTTT.

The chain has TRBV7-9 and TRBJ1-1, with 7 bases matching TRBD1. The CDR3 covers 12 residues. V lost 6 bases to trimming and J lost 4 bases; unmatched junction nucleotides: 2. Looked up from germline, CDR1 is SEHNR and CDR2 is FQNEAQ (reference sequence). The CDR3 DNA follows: TGTGCCAGCAGAGCAGGGGGCACTGAAGCTTTCTTT. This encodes CASRAGGTEAFF.

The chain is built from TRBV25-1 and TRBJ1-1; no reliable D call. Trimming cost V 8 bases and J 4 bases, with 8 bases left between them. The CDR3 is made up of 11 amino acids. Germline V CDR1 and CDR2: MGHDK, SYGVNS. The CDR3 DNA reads TGTGCCAGCGTGACTGGCACTGAAGCTTTCTTT. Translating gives CASVTGTEAFF.

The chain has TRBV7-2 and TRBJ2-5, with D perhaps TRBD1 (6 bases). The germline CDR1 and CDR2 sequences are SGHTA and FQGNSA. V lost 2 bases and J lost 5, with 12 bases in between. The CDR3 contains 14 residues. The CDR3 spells CASSLFGGFETQYF. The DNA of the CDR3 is TGTGCCAGCAGCTTATTTGGGGGCTTCGAGACCCAGTACTTC.

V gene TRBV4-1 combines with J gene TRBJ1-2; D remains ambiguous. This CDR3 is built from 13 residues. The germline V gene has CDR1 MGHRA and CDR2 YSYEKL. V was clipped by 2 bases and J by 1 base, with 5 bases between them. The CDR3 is CASSQRGNYGYTF. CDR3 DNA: TGCGCCAGCAGCCAACGGGGTAACTATGGCTACACCTTC.